This T cell receptor beta chain appears in the sequencing data of a study of blood T cells in healthy people across ages (dated by TCRdb to between 2014 and 2017). With respect to the entire study: In model experiments, roughly one uniquely barcoded TCR beta cDNA molecule per two T cells was captured by template switching. Using deep sequencing normalized with unique cDNA molecular identifiers, the study measured how TCR beta repertoire diversity changes with age. The donors were split into four age groups: young (average 16 years), middle-aged (nearly 40), aged (over 55) and long-lived (approximately 80). Donors of different ages were randomly distributed across sequencing lanes to avoid experimental bias. Two additional independent replicas of 1 million unique cDNA reads from the same blood draw were analyzed for two donors (one aged 18 to 30 and one aged 80 or older). What the study reported, not specific to this receptor: As age increased, observed TCR beta diversity per million T cells dropped in a roughly linear way, and a significant reduction was already evident by age 40. Estimates of total diversity from one million sequenced T cells were regarded as lower bounds and underestimates. Observed TCR beta diversity correlated strongly with the percentage of naive T cells measured by flow cytometry. Because donor CMV infection status was unknown, age-related changes in expanded clonotypes were potentially confounded. Since profiling was done on bulk unsorted PBMCs, naive and antigen-experienced compartments could not be conclusively compared. Compared with the aged group, the long-lived group had more naive CD4+ T cells, fewer expanded clones and increased TCR diversity, suggesting age selection.

According to the germline V gene, CDR1 reads MNHEY and CDR2 reads SVGAGI. The junction shows trimming of 2 bases on V and 3 bases on J, plus 11 bases between the germline ends. The CDR3 starts with the cysteine, ends with the phenylalanine, and has 14 residues. The DNA shown is the 42-base CDR3, in frame from base 1. The donors were roughly 38 Caucasian individuals from Russia, aged roughly 6 to 100 years, who were systemically healthy. Approximately 9.3 milliliters of peripheral blood were collected from each donor into EDTA-treated Vacutainer tubes. Ficoll-Paque density-gradient centrifugation was used to isolate PBMCs, with at least 6 million obtained per sample. Total RNA, at least 6 micrograms per sample, was extracted from PBMCs with Trizol reagent. Naive CD45RAhigh/CD27high T cell percentages were measured by flow cytometry on a PBMC aliquot from every donor. Libraries were constructed by 5' RACE. Sequenced using an Illumina HiSeq 2500. A second PCR of about 6 to 11 cycles was performed with a sample-barcoded 5' primer and a J-beta primer mix. A template-switch 5' adaptor carrying 12 random nucleotides introduced a unique molecular identifier onto each TCR beta cDNA molecule. At least 3 million CDR3-containing paired-end reads were obtained from each sample. First-strand cDNA synthesis was performed from all RNA using the Mint cDNA synthesis kit, with priming by a TRBC-specific oligonucleotide. All cDNA was treated with uracil-DNA glycosylase and then went through a first 18-cycle PCR with the universal primers M1SS and BC2_uni_R. In the original analysis: For normalization, 1 million high-quality reads were randomly selected from each sample, with every read carrying a distinct molecular identifier. Reads sharing molecular identifiers were discarded rather than binned into consensus sequences. MiTCR, with a Q25 quality threshold and the strictest error-elimination algorithm, was used for CDR3 identification, clonotype clustering and error correction. A nonparametric unseen species model with Euler transformation was used to estimate a lower bound on total TCR beta diversity. Using fastp trimming at Q25 and MiXCR clonotype assembly, TCRdb reanalyzed the public sequencing data and kept in-frame beta chains. All rows with the same CDR3 protein become a single entry with the most common DNA and genes. TCRdb's processing, not the study's, gives the V and J calls here. The sample records around 800,000 distinct CDR3 sequences, about 59% of which are singletons. The top ten hold about a quarter of the sample.

Comments on this clonotype: The antigen it binds to is not known. The sample holds no much larger clone one base away, and base qualities are not on file.

This clonotype was obtained from a young man in good health. The sequenced sample consisted of blood. Rearrangement joined TRBV6-5 to TRBJ2-7; the D gene remains uncertain. The bases are TGTGCCAGCAGTTACGAGTTTGGCAGCTACGAGCAGTACTTC. Its amino acids are CASSYEFGSYEQYF.